This T cell receptor beta chain was obtained from a study of blood T cell repertoires in COVID-19. Looking at the study overall: Both acute and convalescent COVID-19 samples were obtained from the United States, Italy and Spain. Sources were T cells, B-cell-depleted T cells, or PBMCs; the material itself was cDNA or gDNA.

The ends were cut back, 0 bases at V and 11 bases at J, with 13 bases in the middle. Germline V gene lookup returns CDR1 LNHNV and CDR2 YYDKDF (reference sequence). CDR3 size: 13 residues. Here immunoSEQ multiplex PCR was the method, and the copy in TCRdb shows in-frame clones only, minus some. This table has under 350,000 clones, approximately 86% appearing once. In terms of age and location, participants ranged from roughly 18 to 95 years and lived in 24 US areas. Cohort assignment relied on participant-reported clinical history. This sequence was found in a middle-aged woman with acute COVID-19. The V and J genes are TRBV15 and TRBJ1-1; D perhaps matches TRBD1 (6 bases). Sequencing was performed on PBMCs or T cells enriched from blood (not recorded which). CDR3 loop: CATSRDMGAEAFF. CDR3 coding DNA: TGTGCCACCAGCAGAGATATGGGGGCCGAGGCTTTCTTT.